The TCR beta chain under discussion was sequenced for a study of T-cell reconstitution after alpha-beta-depleted transplantation in children. Unique molecular identifiers tagged the TCRbeta library. TCRdb re-called the PCR reads with MiXCR, one entry per CDR3 protein. Of over 400,000 distinct CDR3 sequences in the sample, 43% were seen once. Study-wide results and limits: Reported findings indicate that, about two months after transplant, alpha-beta T cells came from several hundred expanded clones, which were derived from non-depleted graft cells. Certain patients had high TCRbeta diversity at day 60, and it came from recipient T cells and thymic progenitors that survived. T-cell counts and diversity at one year post-transplant came mainly from newly produced T cells.

Trimming removed 3 bases at V and 1 base at J, with 4 bases between. This CDR3 spans 12 amino acids. Germline V gene lookup returns CDR1 WSHSY and CDR2 SAAADI. This clonotype has at least ten counts. As yet, its antigen is unknown. The receptor was isolated from a girl under 10 years old with aplastic anemia, due to receive a stem cell transplant. This specimen was PBMCs, taken before TCRalphabeta/CD19-depleted stem cell transplant. The chain couples TRBV10-2 to TRBJ2-7, with D unresolved. Here the CDR3 DNA reads TGCGCCAGCAGTGAAACGTCCTACGAGCAGTACTTC. This sequence encodes CASSETSYEQYF.